The rows below give T cell receptor beta chains drawn from one sample of a study of T cell changes during pregnancy in multiple sclerosis. Profiled with immunoSEQ multiplex PCR; TCRdb holds only in-frame clones, not every one. The table lists tens of thousands of clones, about 89% of them singletons. This material consisted of peripheral blood, taken in the first trimester of pregnancy. These receptors were obtained from a female donor in good health, enrolled as a control in a pregnancy study. Both conserved end residues are part of each CDR3. A D gene is named only where the DNA matches it firmly. The size field is filled for only some rows; it gives once, few, many or a size class.

CDR3nt: TGTGCCAGCAGGTCGGGACAGGGGAATGAAAAACTGTTTTTT
CDR3aa: CASRSGQGNEKLFF
abundance: -
d_gene: TRBD1
j_gene: TRBJ1-4
v_gene: TRBV6-5
len: 14

CDR3nt: TGTGCCAGTAGTACGGGACTAGCGGGAGCGAACGGGGAGCTGTTTTTT
CDR3aa: CASSTGLAGANGELFF
abundance: -
d_gene: TRBD2
j_gene: TRBJ2-2
v_gene: TRBV19
len: 16

CDR3nt: TGTGCCAGCAGTTATTCCAGGGTGAATAATTCACCCCTCCACTTT
CDR3aa: CASSYSRVNNSPLHF
abundance: -
d_gene: -
j_gene: TRBJ1-6
v_gene: TRBV6-5
len: 15

CDR3nt: TGTGCCAGCACCGGGTCCTCTGGAAACACCATATATTTT
CDR3aa: CASTGSSGNTIYF
abundance: -
d_gene: -
j_gene: TRBJ1-3
v_gene: TRBV6-5
len: 13

CDR3nt: TGTGCCAGCAGCTTCGGACAGAACACTGAAGCTTTCTTT
CDR3aa: CASSFGQNTEAFF
abundance: few
d_gene: -
j_gene: TRBJ1-1
v_gene: TRBV5-4
len: 13

CDR3nt: TGTGCCAGCAGTTTAATCGGTCCGGGGAACTATGGCTACACCTTC
CDR3aa: CASSLIGPGNYGYTF
abundance: once
d_gene: -
j_gene: TRBJ1-2
v_gene: TRBV28
len: 15

CDR3nt: TGTGCTAGTGGTTCACAACTAGCCCGGGCGACCCAGTACTTC
CDR3aa: CASGSQLARATQYF
abundance: -
d_gene: -
j_gene: TRBJ2-5
v_gene: TRBV12-5
len: 14

CDR3nt: TGTGCCAGCAGCTCCGAACAGGGGGTAAGGGCAGATACGCAGTATTTT
CDR3aa: CASSSEQGVRADTQYF
abundance: -
d_gene: TRBD1
j_gene: TRBJ2-3
v_gene: TRBV5-4
len: 16

CDR3nt: TGTGCCAGTAGATTCTCCGGGACAGGGAGCAATCAGCCCCAGCATTTT
CDR3aa: CASRFSGTGSNQPQHF
abundance: -
d_gene: TRBD1
j_gene: TRBJ1-5
v_gene: TRBV19
len: 16

CDR3nt: TGTGCCAGCAGCGTAGGGCTGGGCGGACTCTATGGCTACACCTTC
CDR3aa: CASSVGLGGLYGYTF
abundance: -
d_gene: -
j_gene: TRBJ1-2
v_gene: TRBV7-9
len: 15

CDR3nt: TGTGCCAGTAGTAGCGGGGGGCGGACTGAAGCTTTCTTT
CDR3aa: CASSSGGRTEAFF
abundance: -
d_gene: -
j_gene: TRBJ1-1
v_gene: TRBV19
len: 13

CDR3nt: TGTGCTGGGCTCGACAGGGGAAGAGAAGCTTTCTTT
CDR3aa: CAGLDRGREAFF
abundance: -
d_gene: TRBD1
j_gene: TRBJ1-1
v_gene: TRBV30
len: 12

CDR3nt: TGTGCCAGCTCACCAGTGGGGCAGCTCCTGGCTAATGAAAAACTGTTTTTT
CDR3aa: CASSPVGQLLANEKLFF
abundance: once
d_gene: -
j_gene: TRBJ1-4
v_gene: TRBV18
len: 17

CDR3nt: TGTGCCGGAGGGGAAGTCAATCAGCCCCAGCATTTT
CDR3aa: CAGGEVNQPQHF
abundance: -
d_gene: -
j_gene: TRBJ1-5
v_gene: TRBV6-1
len: 12

CDR3nt: TGTGCCAGCAGTGCAAACAGGGGTAGTGATTACAATGAGCAGTTCTTC
CDR3aa: CASSANRGSDYNEQFF
abundance: -
d_gene: TRBD1
j_gene: TRBJ2-1
v_gene: TRBV27
len: 16

CDR3nt: TGTGCCAGCAGCTACGGGAACCCAGGGGTGAACACTGAAGCTTTCTTT
CDR3aa: CASSYGNPGVNTEAFF
abundance: -
d_gene: -
j_gene: TRBJ1-1
v_gene: TRBV7-2
len: 16

CDR3nt: TGTGCCAGCTCACCCGGAGGTGGGAGTAATTCACCCCTCCACTTT
CDR3aa: CASSPGGGSNSPLHF
abundance: once
d_gene: -
j_gene: TRBJ1-6
v_gene: TRBV18
len: 15

CDR3nt: TGTGCCAGCAGTTCCGACAGGGTGGGGACCCGGGAGCTGTTTTTT
CDR3aa: CASSSDRVGTRELFF
abundance: -
d_gene: TRBD1
j_gene: TRBJ2-2
v_gene: TRBV11-3
len: 15

CDR3nt: TGTGCCAGCAGTTATAGGGGGACAGGGGCGATGCAGTACTTC
CDR3aa: CASSYRGTGAMQYF
abundance: -
d_gene: TRBD1
j_gene: TRBJ2-7
v_gene: TRBV6-5
len: 14

CDR3nt: TGTGCCAGCAGCTTGGGAGGGGGGAACACTGAAGCTTTCTTT
CDR3aa: CASSLGGGNTEAFF
abundance: -
d_gene: -
j_gene: TRBJ1-1
v_gene: TRBV5-4
len: 14

CDR3nt: TGTGCCAGTTTTTACAGGGAGCTGTTTTTT
CDR3aa: CASFYRELFF
abundance: -
d_gene: -
j_gene: TRBJ2-2
v_gene: TRBV19
len: 10

CDR3nt: TGTGCCAGTACTAACGGGACAGTGACCATGAACACTGAAGCTTTCTTT
CDR3aa: CASTNGTVTMNTEAFF
abundance: -
d_gene: TRBD1
j_gene: TRBJ1-1
v_gene: TRBV27
len: 16

CDR3nt: TGCGCCAGCAGCCACCCCGAGGGACTTGCCCTCTACGAGCAGTACTTC
CDR3aa: CASSHPEGLALYEQYF
abundance: -
d_gene: -
j_gene: TRBJ2-7
v_gene: TRBV4-1
len: 16

CDR3nt: TGTGCCAGCAGCTTAGAAGGACAGGTTCTGTCTGGCTACACCTTC
CDR3aa: CASSLEGQVLSGYTF
abundance: -
d_gene: TRBD1
j_gene: TRBJ1-2
v_gene: TRBV7-2
len: 15

CDR3nt: TGTGCCAGCACCCCCGGGACTGAAGCTTTCTTT
CDR3aa: CASTPGTEAFF
abundance: -
d_gene: -
j_gene: TRBJ1-1
v_gene: TRBV6-6
len: 11

CDR3nt: TGCGCCAGCAGCATTGCACCTGACAGTTACGCCTACAATGAGCAGTTCTTC
CDR3aa: CASSIAPDSYAYNEQFF
abundance: -
d_gene: -
j_gene: TRBJ2-1
v_gene: TRBV5-1
len: 17

CDR3nt: TGTGCCAGCAGCTTAGGACAGGGGCTTGGATCACCCCTCCACTTT
CDR3aa: CASSLGQGLGSPLHF
abundance: -
d_gene: TRBD1
j_gene: TRBJ1-6
v_gene: TRBV7-2
len: 15

CDR3nt: TGTGCCAGCTCACCAAGCGGGGGGCACCGCGGGCAGTTCTTC
CDR3aa: CASSPSGGHRGQFF
abundance: -
d_gene: TRBD2
j_gene: TRBJ2-1
v_gene: TRBV18
len: 14

CDR3nt: TGCGCCAGCAGCACATTTGGACAGGGGGTGTGGGATGGCTACACCTTC
CDR3aa: CASSTFGQGVWDGYTF
abundance: -
d_gene: TRBD1
j_gene: TRBJ1-2
v_gene: TRBV5-1
len: 16

CDR3nt: TGCGCCAGCAGCTTGGAAGTAGATCCAGGGGGCGGCTACACCTTC
CDR3aa: CASSLEVDPGGGYTF
abundance: once
d_gene: TRBD1
j_gene: TRBJ1-2
v_gene: TRBV5-1
len: 15

CDR3nt: TGTGCCAGCAGTGAAGCGGGCAGGGGTTCCTATGGCTACACCTTC
CDR3aa: CASSEAGRGSYGYTF
abundance: -
d_gene: -
j_gene: TRBJ1-2
v_gene: TRBV6-1
len: 15

CDR3nt: TGTGCCAGCAGTGACTCGCAGGGTAGTGGCTACACCTTC
CDR3aa: CASSDSQGSGYTF
abundance: -
d_gene: -
j_gene: TRBJ1-2
v_gene: TRBV6-4
len: 13

CDR3nt: TGTGCCGGCACCCCAGGCAGGGGGTATCGTGGCTACACCTTC
CDR3aa: CAGTPGRGYRGYTF
abundance: -
d_gene: TRBD1
j_gene: TRBJ1-2
v_gene: TRBV6-1
len: 14

CDR3nt: TGTGCCGCCCGCCAAGGGGGCACCGGGGAGCTGTTTTTT
CDR3aa: CAARQGGTGELFF
abundance: -
d_gene: -
j_gene: TRBJ2-2
v_gene: TRBV27
len: 13

CDR3nt: TGTGCCTTGAAGGGGACAGGGGTGGGGAATGAGCAGTTCTTC
CDR3aa: CALKGTGVGNEQFF
abundance: -
d_gene: TRBD1
j_gene: TRBJ2-1
v_gene: TRBV30
len: 14

CDR3nt: TGTGCCAGCAGTTGGGACAGGGGGCACGAGCAGTACTTC
CDR3aa: CASSWDRGHEQYF
abundance: once
d_gene: TRBD1
j_gene: TRBJ2-7
v_gene: TRBV6-1
len: 13

CDR3nt: TGTGCCAGCAGCGAAGTCGACTGTGTGGGAGAGACCCAGTACTTC
CDR3aa: CASSEVDCVGETQYF
abundance: -
d_gene: -
j_gene: TRBJ2-5
v_gene: TRBV9
len: 15

CDR3nt: TGTGCCAGCAGCTTGGGACAGGGCGTTGGGAATGAAAAACTGTTTTTT
CDR3aa: CASSLGQGVGNEKLFF
abundance: -
d_gene: TRBD1
j_gene: TRBJ1-4
v_gene: TRBV5-4
len: 16

CDR3nt: TGTGCCAGCAGTTTTCTCTCCGGCGGCTCCTACAATGAGCAGTTCTTC
CDR3aa: CASSFLSGGSYNEQFF
abundance: -
d_gene: -
j_gene: TRBJ2-1
v_gene: TRBV27
len: 16

CDR3nt: TGTGCCAGCGGTAGACAGGCGAACACTGAAGCTTTCTTT
CDR3aa: CASGRQANTEAFF
abundance: -
d_gene: -
j_gene: TRBJ1-1
v_gene: TRBV6-1
len: 13

CDR3nt: TGTGCCAGCAGTTATCGGACAGCGAATGAAAAACTGTTTTTT
CDR3aa: CASSYRTANEKLFF
abundance: few
d_gene: -
j_gene: TRBJ1-4
v_gene: TRBV6-5
len: 14

CDR3nt: TGCGCCAGCAGCTTGGAACCAGGGCCACTGAACACTGAAGCTTTCTTT
CDR3aa: CASSLEPGPLNTEAFF
abundance: -
d_gene: -
j_gene: TRBJ1-1
v_gene: TRBV5-1
len: 16

CDR3nt: TGTGCCACCAGCAGCCTCACAGGGGGTTTCAATCAGCCCCAGCATTTT
CDR3aa: CATSSLTGGFNQPQHF
abundance: -
d_gene: TRBD1
j_gene: TRBJ1-5
v_gene: TRBV15
len: 16

CDR3nt: TGTGCCAGCAGCCCCCCTTATAAAGAGACCCAGTACTTC
CDR3aa: CASSPPYKETQYF
abundance: once
d_gene: -
j_gene: TRBJ2-5
v_gene: TRBV9
len: 13

CDR3nt: TGTGCCAGCAGGGACAGGGCCGGGAATGGCTACACCTTC
CDR3aa: CASRDRAGNGYTF
abundance: -
d_gene: TRBD1
j_gene: TRBJ1-2
v_gene: TRBV6-6
len: 13

CDR3nt: TGTGCCAGTAGTACCCCGGGTAGAAGCTACGAGCAGTACTTC
CDR3aa: CASSTPGRSYEQYF
abundance: -
d_gene: -
j_gene: TRBJ2-7
v_gene: TRBV19
len: 14

CDR3nt: TGCGCCAGCAGCTCCTTCAAGGGGGACACTGGCTACACCTTC
CDR3aa: CASSSFKGDTGYTF
abundance: -
d_gene: -
j_gene: TRBJ1-2
v_gene: TRBV5-1
len: 14

CDR3nt: TGTGCCGCCACCGGGACTAGCTATGATGATACGCAGTATTTT
CDR3aa: CAATGTSYDDTQYF
abundance: -
d_gene: TRBD2
j_gene: TRBJ2-3
v_gene: TRBV30
len: 14

CDR3nt: TGTGCCAGCAGTTCCGGGACTAGCGGGGGTTTAGGCGAGCAGTACTTC
CDR3aa: CASSSGTSGGLGEQYF
abundance: -
d_gene: TRBD2
j_gene: TRBJ2-7
v_gene: TRBV28
len: 16

CDR3nt: TGCGCCAGCAGCTTAGAACAGGTGGCTTACAGGAAGCAGTTCTTC
CDR3aa: CASSLEQVAYRKQFF
abundance: -
d_gene: -
j_gene: TRBJ2-1
v_gene: TRBV5-1
len: 15

CDR3nt: TGTGCCAGCAGCCGGGCCTACGGCAACTATGGCTACACCTTC
CDR3aa: CASSRAYGNYGYTF
abundance: -
d_gene: -
j_gene: TRBJ1-2
v_gene: TRBV14
len: 14

CDR3nt: TGTGCCAGCAGTTTAATTCAGCGTAAAGAGCAGTACTTC
CDR3aa: CASSLIQRKEQYF
abundance: -
d_gene: -
j_gene: TRBJ2-7
v_gene: TRBV28
len: 13

CDR3nt: TGTGCCAGTAGTATCCCCAGCGGGGGCACAGATACGCAGTATTTT
CDR3aa: CASSIPSGGTDTQYF
abundance: -
d_gene: TRBD2
j_gene: TRBJ2-3
v_gene: TRBV19
len: 15

CDR3nt: TGTGCCAGCAGCGCGGACAGCCTGCGGATGAACACTGAAGCTTTCTTT
CDR3aa: CASSADSLRMNTEAFF
abundance: -
d_gene: -
j_gene: TRBJ1-1
v_gene: TRBV2
len: 16

CDR3nt: TGTGCCAGCAGGATCCTGGCAGTTCCGAATTCACCCCTCCACTTT
CDR3aa: CASRILAVPNSPLHF
abundance: -
d_gene: -
j_gene: TRBJ1-6
v_gene: TRBV6-6
len: 15

CDR3nt: TGTGCCAGCAGCTTAAATACGGGACAAGGCCGGGCTTTCTTT
CDR3aa: CASSLNTGQGRAFF
abundance: few
d_gene: -
j_gene: TRBJ1-1
v_gene: TRBV7-6
len: 14

CDR3nt: TGTGCCATCAGTGAGTCGGCTAGGACACGCGGGGGGACCCAGTACTTC
CDR3aa: CAISESARTRGGTQYF
abundance: -
d_gene: TRBD2
j_gene: TRBJ2-5
v_gene: TRBV10-3
len: 16